A single sample gave rise to the 16 T cell receptor beta chains below, sequenced in a study of HIV-infected patients and healthy controls. Each CDR3 protein is one row after TCRdb ran MiXCR on the 5' RACE reads. This table has 50,000 to 80,000 distinct CDR3 sequences, roughly a fifth appearing once. What was sequenced was CD4+ T cells from blood. The source is a human donor in good health.

V is TRBV4-1 and J is TRBJ2-7, with 9 bases aligning to TRBD2. The CDR3 spans 18 residues. Germline V gives CDR1 MGHRA, CDR2 YSYEKL. Losses at the gene ends were 0 bases for V and 6 bases for J; bases not matched to a gene: 15. The CDR3 sequence: CASSQDRVGGGRASEQYF. CDR3 coding DNA: TGCGCCAGCAGCCAAGATCGGGTTGGTGGCGGGAGGGCCTCCGAGCAGTACTTC.

This clonotype has ten or more counts. The chain couples TRBV12-3 or TRBV12-4 to TRBJ1-1; D is ambiguous. Trimming removed 7 bases from V and 1 base from J, with 10 bases in between. The CDR3 runs 13 residues. The chain's CDR3 is CASTQKANTEAFF. The CDR3, as DNA: TGTGCCAGCACCCAGAAAGCGAACACTGAAGCTTTCTTT.

This chain connects TRBV11-1 to TRBJ2-2, with TRBD1 identical over 11 bases. Unmatched junction bases numbered 14, after V lost 4 bases and J lost 4 bases. Germline-derived CDR1 and CDR2 are SGHAT and FQDESV (reference sequence). This CDR3 comprises 19 residues. CDR3 sequence: CASSYNQRSGTGGTGELFF. In DNA, the CDR3 is TGTGCCAGCAGCTACAACCAACGAAGCGGGACAGGGGGCACCGGGGAGCTGTTTTTT. Full variable domain (remainder filled in from reference TRBV11-1 and TRBJ2-2): EAEVAQSPRYKITEKSQAVAFWCDPISGHATLYWYRQILGQGPELLVQFQDESVVDDSQLPKDRFSAERLKGVDSTLKIQPAELGDSAMYLCASSYNQRSGTGGTGELFFGEGSRLTVL.

The chain is built from TRBV20-1 and TRBJ1-5; D gene unclear. V lost 3 bases and J 7 bases, leaving 19 bases between the germline ends. Germline V gene data show CDR1 as DFQATT and CDR2 as SNEGSKA (reference sequence). This CDR3 spans 15 amino acids. CDR3 in amino acids: CSARALSQAGQPQHF. CDR3 bases: TGCAGTGCTAGGGCCCTTAGCCAGGCGGGCCAGCCCCAGCATTTT.

This chain uses TRBV27 with TRBJ2-7; TRBD2 agrees at 11 bases. CDR3 length: 16 amino acids. From germline, CDR1 is MNHEY and CDR2 SMNVEV (reference sequence). Trimming took 4 bases from V and 0 from J; bases not matched to a gene: 5. The CDR3, as DNA: TGTGCCAGCAGTTCTCGACTAGCGGGGCCCTCCTACGAGCAGTACTTC. This gives the protein CASSSRLAGPSYEQYF.

This clonotype was counted a few times. The chain has TRBV12-3 or TRBV12-4 and TRBJ2-7, with 7 bases aligning to TRBD1. This CDR3 is 16 amino acids long. V lost 0 bases to trimming and J lost 3 bases; unmatched junction nucleotides: 8. The CDR3 sequence: CASSLATAGGIYEQYF. Here the CDR3 DNA reads TGTGCCAGCAGTTTAGCGACGGCAGGGGGTATCTACGAGCAGTACTTC.

This clonotype was observed at least ten times. The chain combines TRBV20-1 with TRBJ1-2, with D unresolved. This CDR3 is 16 amino acids long. Between the trimmed V and J ends, which lost 0 bases and 2 bases, there was a span of 16 bases. Germline CDR1 DFQATT, CDR2 SNEGSKA (reference sequence). CDR3 loop: CSARDGALVSNYGYTF. CDR3 nucleotides: TGCAGTGCTAGAGATGGTGCGCTGGTGAGCAACTATGGCTACACCTTC.

This clonotype showed up many times. V and J are TRBV7-3 and TRBJ2-1; 8 positions agree with TRBD2. The CDR3 covers 13 residues. CDR1 and CDR2 from the germline V gene are SGHTA and FQGTGA. V lost 5 bases, J lost 12 bases, and 9 bases stayed unmatched. In DNA form, the CDR3 reads TGTGCCAGCAGCACCGGGACTAGTAGTCGGCAGTTCTTC. This gives the protein CASSTGTSSRQFF.

This clonotype appeared many times. V and J are TRBV3-1 and TRBJ2-5, with 7 positions matching TRBD1. The CDR3 runs to 14 residues. Trimming cost V 3 bases and J 4 bases; bases outside gene matches: 5. Germline V gene data show CDR1 as LGHDT and CDR2 as YNNKEL (reference sequence). CDR3 sequence: CASSHWDSRETQYF. The CDR3 DNA reads as TGTGCCAGCAGCCATTGGGACAGCAGAGAGACCCAGTACTTC.

The chain links TRBV2 to TRBJ2-5; D may be TRBD1 or TRBD2 (7 bases each). V dropped 5 bases and J dropped 5 bases, with 15 bases sitting between them. The germline V gene encodes CDR1 SNHLY and CDR2 FYNNEI. There are 14 residues in the CDR3. CDR3 amino acids: CASSPGQGGETQYF. The CDR3 bases are TGTGCCAGCAGTCCGGGCCAGGGGGGGGAGACCCAGTACTTC.

This clonotype came up a few times. The chain carries TRBV18 and TRBJ1-1; D is uncertain. V was shortened by 5 bases and J by 0 bases, with 7 bases between the two germline ends. The CDR3 is made up of 13 amino acids. Germline-derived CDR1 and CDR2 are KGHSH and LQKENI. In nucleotides, the CDR3 is TGTGCCAGCTCAGACGGCGTGAACACTGAAGCTTTCTTT. Translation gives CASSDGVNTEAFF.

The chain carries TRBV7-2 and TRBJ2-3, with D possibly being TRBD1 or TRBD2 (5 bases each). In germline, CDR1 is SGHTA, CDR2 FQGNSA. CDR3 size: 15 residues. Deletions cut 5 bases from V and 0 bases from J, with 12 bases between. The CDR3 region is CASSLRDGSTDTQYF. The CDR3 region has the DNA TGTGCCAGCAGCCTCCGGGACGGGAGCACAGATACGCAGTATTTT.

The V and J genes are TRBV2 and TRBJ2-3, with 12 bases identical to TRBD2. V shed 6 bases, J shed 4 bases, and the junction held 8 bases outside the gene matches. This CDR3 contains 16 residues. Germline V gene lookup returns CDR1 SNHLY and CDR2 FYNNEI. The CDR3 loop reads CASSGLAGYLSDTQYF. DNA for the CDR3: TGTGCCAGCAGCGGACTAGCGGGATACTTATCAGATACGCAGTATTTT.

J is TRBJ1-3 and V is TRBV10-3, with D tentatively TRBD1 (6 bases). The CDR3 totals 15 residues. The germline V gene encodes CDR1 ENHRY and CDR2 SYGVKD. Between the trimmed V and J ends, which lost 4 bases and 3 bases, there was a span of 13 bases. CDR3 in amino acids: CAISASGGLGNTIYF. CDR3 bases: TGTGCCATCAGTGCATCGGGGGGCCTTGGAAACACCATATATTTT.

This sequence joins TRBV20-1 and TRBJ1-5; possible D gene TRBD1, 6 bases. The CDR3 is 17 amino acids. The V gene lost 3 bases and the J gene lost 0 bases, with 18 bases spanning the gap. Germline V gene sequence: CDR1 DFQATT, CDR2 SNEGSKA (reference sequence). The CDR3 DNA reads TGCAGTGCTAGGAAGGGCAGGGGCGTACTTAGCAATCAGCCCCAGCATTTT. It encodes CSARKGRGVLSNQPQHF.

The rearrangement links TRBV9 to TRBJ1-1; the D is unclear. Trimming took off 1 base at V and 5 bases at J, with 9 bases between the two ends. Per the germline V gene, CDR1 is SGDLS and CDR2 is YYNGEE. This CDR3 region has 13 residues. The DNA for the CDR3 is TGTGCCAGCAGCGTAAGATTCGGAACTGAAGCTTTCTTT. It is translated as CASSVRFGTEAFF.